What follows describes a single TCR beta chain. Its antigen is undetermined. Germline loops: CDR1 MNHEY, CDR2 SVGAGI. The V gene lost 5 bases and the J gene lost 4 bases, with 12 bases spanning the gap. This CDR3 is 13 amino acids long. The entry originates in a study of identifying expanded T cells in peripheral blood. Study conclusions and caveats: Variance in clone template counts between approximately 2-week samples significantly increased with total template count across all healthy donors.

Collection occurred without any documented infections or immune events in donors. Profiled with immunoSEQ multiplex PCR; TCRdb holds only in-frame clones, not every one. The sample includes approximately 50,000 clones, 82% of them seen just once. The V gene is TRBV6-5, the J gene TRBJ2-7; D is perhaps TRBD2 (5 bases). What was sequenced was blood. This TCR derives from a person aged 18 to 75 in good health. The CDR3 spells CASSPSTSYEQYF. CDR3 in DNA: TGTGCCAGCAGTCCCTCTACTAGTTACGAGCAGTACTTC.